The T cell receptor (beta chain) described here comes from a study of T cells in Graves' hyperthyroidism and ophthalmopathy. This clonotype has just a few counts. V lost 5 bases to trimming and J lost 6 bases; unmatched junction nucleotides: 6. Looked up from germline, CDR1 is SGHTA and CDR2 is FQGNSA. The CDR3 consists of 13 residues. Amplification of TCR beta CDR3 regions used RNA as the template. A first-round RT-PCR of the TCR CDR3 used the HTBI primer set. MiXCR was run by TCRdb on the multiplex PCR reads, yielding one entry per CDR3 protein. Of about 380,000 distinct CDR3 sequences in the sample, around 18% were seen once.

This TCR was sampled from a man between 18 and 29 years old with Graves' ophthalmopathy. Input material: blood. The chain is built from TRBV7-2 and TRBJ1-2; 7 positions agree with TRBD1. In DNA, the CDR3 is TGTGCCAGCAGCCGAATAACAGGGGATGGCTACACCTTC. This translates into CASSRITGDGYTF.